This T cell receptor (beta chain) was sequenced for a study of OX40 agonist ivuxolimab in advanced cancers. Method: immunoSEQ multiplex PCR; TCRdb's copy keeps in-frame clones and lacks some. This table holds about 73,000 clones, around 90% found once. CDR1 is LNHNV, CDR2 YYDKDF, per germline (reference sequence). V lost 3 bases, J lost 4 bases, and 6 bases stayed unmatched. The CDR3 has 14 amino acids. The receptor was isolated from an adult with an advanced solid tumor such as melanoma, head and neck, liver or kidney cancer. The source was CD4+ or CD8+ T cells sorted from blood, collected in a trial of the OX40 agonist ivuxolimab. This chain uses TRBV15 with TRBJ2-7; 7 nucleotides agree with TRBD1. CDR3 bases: TGTGCCACCAGCAGCGGGACAGTTGGTTACGAGCAGTACTTC. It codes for CATSSGTVGYEQYF.